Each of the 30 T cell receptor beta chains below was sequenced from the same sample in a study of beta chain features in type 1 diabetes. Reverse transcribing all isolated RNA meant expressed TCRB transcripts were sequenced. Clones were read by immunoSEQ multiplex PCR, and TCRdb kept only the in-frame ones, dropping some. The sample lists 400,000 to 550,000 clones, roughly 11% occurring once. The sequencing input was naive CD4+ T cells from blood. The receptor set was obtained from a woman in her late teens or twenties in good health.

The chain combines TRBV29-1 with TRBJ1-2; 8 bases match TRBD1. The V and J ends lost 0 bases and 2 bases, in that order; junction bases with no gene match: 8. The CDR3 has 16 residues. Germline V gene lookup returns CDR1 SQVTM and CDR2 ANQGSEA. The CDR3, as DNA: TGCAGCGTTGAAGACCATACGGACAGGGAGAACTATGGCTACACCTTC. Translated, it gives CSVEDHTDRENYGYTF.

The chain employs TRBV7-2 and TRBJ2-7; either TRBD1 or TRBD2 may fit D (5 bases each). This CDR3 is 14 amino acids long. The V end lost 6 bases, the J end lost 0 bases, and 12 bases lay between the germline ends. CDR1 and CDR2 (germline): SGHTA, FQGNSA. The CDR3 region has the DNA TGTGCCAGCAGTTACGGGACGGTCTCCTACGAGCAGTACTTC. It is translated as CASSYGTVSYEQYF.

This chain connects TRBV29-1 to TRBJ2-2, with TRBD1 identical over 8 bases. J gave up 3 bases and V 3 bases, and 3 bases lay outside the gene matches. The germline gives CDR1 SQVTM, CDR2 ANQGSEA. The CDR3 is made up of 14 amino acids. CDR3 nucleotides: TGCAGCGTTGAGGACAGGGACTACACCGGGGAGCTGTTTTTT. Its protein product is CSVEDRDYTGELFF.

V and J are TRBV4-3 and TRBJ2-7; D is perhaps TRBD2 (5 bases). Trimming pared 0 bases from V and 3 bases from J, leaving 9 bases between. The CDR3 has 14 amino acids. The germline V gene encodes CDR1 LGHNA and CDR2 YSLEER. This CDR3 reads CASSQEPSSYEQYF. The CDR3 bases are TGCGCCAGCAGCCAAGAACCTAGCAGCTACGAGCAGTACTTC.

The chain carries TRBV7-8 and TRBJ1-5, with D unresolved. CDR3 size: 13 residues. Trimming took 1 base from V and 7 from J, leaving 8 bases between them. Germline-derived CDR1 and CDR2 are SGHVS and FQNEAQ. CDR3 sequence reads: CASSLVRDQPQHF. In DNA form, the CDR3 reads TGTGCCAGCAGCTTAGTTCGAGACCAGCCCCAGCATTTT.

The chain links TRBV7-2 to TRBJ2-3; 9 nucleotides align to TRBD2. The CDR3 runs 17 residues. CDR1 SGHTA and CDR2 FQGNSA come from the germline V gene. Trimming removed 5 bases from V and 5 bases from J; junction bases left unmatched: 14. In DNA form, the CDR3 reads TGTGCCAGCAGCCGGATAGCGGGGGCCCCAGGGGGAGATACGCAGTATTTT. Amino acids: CASSRIAGAPGGDTQYF.

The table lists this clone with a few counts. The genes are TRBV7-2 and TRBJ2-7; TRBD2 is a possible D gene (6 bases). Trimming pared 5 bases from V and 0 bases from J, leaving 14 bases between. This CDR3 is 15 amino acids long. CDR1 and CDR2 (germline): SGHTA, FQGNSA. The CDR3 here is CASSIGTPDSYEQYF. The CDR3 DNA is TGTGCCAGCAGCATAGGGACTCCCGACTCCTACGAGCAGTACTTC.

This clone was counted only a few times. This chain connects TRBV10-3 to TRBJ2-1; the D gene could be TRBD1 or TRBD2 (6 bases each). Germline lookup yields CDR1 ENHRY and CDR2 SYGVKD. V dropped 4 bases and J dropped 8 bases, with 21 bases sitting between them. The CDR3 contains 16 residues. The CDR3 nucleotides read TGTGCCATCAGTGGTCGCACGCAAGGGGGGAGCGATGAGCAGTTCTTC. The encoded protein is CAISGRTQGGSDEQFF.

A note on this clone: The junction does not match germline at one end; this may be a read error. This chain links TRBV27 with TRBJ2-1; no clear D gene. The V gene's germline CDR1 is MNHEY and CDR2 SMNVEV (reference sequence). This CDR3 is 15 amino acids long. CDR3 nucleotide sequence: TGTGCCAGGAGTTCAGCCGGTAAAGAAACGAATGAGCAGTTCTTC. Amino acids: CARSSAGKETNEQFF.

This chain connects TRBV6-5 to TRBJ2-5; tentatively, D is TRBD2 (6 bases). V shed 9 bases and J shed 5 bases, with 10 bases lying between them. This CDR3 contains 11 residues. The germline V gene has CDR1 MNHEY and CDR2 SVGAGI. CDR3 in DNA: TGTGCCAGTGCGGGGTACGAGACCCAGTACTTC. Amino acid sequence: CASAGYETQYF.

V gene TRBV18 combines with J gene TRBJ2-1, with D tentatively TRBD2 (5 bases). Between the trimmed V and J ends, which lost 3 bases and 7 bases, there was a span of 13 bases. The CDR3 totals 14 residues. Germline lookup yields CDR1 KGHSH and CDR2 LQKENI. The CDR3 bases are TGTGCCAGCTCACCGGGAGATTTTAGAAATGAGCAGTTCTTC. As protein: CASSPGDFRNEQFF.

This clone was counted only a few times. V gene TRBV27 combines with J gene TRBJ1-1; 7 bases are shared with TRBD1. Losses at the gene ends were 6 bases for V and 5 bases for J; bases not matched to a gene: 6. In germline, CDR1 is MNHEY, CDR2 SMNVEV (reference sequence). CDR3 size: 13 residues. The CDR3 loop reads CASRRQGRTEAFF. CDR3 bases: TGTGCCAGCAGGAGACAGGGTAGGACTGAAGCTTTCTTT.

The CDR3 region is CASSSTGLGYEQYV. The CDR3 region has the DNA TGTGCCAGCAGTTCGACAGGGTTGGGATACGAGCAGTACGTC. This sequence joins TRBV6-5 and TRBJ2-7; 7 bases map to TRBD1. CDR3 length: 14 residues. J lost 4 bases, V lost 4 bases, and 7 bases had no gene match. The germline V gene encodes CDR1 MNHEY and CDR2 SVGAGI.

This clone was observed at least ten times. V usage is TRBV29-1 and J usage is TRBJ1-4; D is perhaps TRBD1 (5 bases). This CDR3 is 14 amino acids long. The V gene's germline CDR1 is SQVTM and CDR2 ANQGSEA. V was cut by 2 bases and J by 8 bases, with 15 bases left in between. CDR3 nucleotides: TGCAGCGTTGAACTAACAGGATCTCGGGAAAAACTGTTTTTT. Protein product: CSVELTGSREKLFF.

CDR3 coding DNA: TGCAGCGTTGAAGTACGGAAAGGGGTTCGAGAAAAACTGTTTTTT. It codes for CSVEVRKGVREKLFF. The rearrangement joins TRBV29-1 to TRBJ1-4; D might be TRBD1 (5 bases). CDR3 length: 15 residues. The V gene's germline CDR1 is SQVTM and CDR2 ANQGSEA. Trimming left V 1 base short and J 8 bases short, with 17 bases between.

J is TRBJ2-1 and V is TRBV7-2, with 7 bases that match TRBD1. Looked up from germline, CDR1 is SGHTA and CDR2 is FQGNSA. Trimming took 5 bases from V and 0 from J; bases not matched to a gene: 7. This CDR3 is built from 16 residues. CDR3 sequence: CASSPRDRSSYNEQFF. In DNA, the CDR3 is TGTGCCAGCAGCCCCAGGGACAGAAGCTCCTACAATGAGCAGTTCTTC. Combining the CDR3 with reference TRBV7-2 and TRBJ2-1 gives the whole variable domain GAGVSQSPSNKVTEKGKDVELRCDPISGHTALYWYRQSLGQGLEFLIYFQGNSAPDKSGLPSDRFSAERTGGSVSTLTIQRTQQEDSAVYLCASSPRDRSSYNEQFFGPGTRLTVL.

DNA for the CDR3: TGTGCCAGCAGTGATCTCAGAGGCTACACCTTC. The encoded protein is CASSDLRGYTF. The chain carries TRBV28 and TRBJ1-2, with no clear D. V was clipped by 5 bases and J by 8 bases, with 9 bases between them. CDR3 size: 11 residues. Germline V gene lookup returns CDR1 MDHEN and CDR2 SYDVKM.

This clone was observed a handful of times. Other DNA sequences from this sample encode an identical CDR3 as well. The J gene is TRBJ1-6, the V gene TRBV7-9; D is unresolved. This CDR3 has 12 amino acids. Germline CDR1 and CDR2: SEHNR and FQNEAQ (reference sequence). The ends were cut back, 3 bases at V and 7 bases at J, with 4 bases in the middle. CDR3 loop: CASSFPNSPLHF. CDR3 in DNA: TGTGCCAGCAGCTTTCCGAATTCACCCCTCCACTTT.

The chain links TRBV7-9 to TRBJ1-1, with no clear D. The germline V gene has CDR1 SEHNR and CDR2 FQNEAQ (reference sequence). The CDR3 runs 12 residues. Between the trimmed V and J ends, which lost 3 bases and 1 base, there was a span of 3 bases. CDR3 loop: CASSFWNTEAFF. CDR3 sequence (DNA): TGTGCCAGCAGCTTCTGGAACACTGAAGCTTTCTTT.

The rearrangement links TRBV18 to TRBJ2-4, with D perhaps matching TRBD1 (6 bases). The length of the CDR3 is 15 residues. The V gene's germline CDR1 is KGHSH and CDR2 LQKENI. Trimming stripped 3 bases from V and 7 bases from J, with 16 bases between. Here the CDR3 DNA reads TGTGCCAGCTCACCCGTTGGGGGCGCAAGTAACATTCAGTACTTC. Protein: CASSPVGGASNIQYF.

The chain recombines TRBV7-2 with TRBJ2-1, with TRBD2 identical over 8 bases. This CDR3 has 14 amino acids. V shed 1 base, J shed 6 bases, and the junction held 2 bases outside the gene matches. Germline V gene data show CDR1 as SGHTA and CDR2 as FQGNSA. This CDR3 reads CASSLELAVNEQFF. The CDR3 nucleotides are TGTGCCAGCAGCTTAGAACTAGCGGTCAATGAGCAGTTCTTC.

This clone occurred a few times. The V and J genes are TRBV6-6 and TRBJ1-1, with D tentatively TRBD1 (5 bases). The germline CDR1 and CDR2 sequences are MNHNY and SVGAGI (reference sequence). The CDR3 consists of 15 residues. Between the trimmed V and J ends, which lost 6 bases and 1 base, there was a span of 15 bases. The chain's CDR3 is CASSQGNSRNTEAFF. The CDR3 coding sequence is TGTGCCAGCAGCCAGGGCAACAGTCGGAACACTGAAGCTTTCTTT.

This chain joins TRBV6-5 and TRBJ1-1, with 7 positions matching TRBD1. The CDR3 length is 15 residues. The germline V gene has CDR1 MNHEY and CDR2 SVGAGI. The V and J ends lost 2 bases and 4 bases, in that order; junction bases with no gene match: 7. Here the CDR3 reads CASSYTHPGGTEAFF. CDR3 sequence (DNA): TGTGCCAGCAGTTACACGCATCCAGGGGGCACTGAAGCTTTCTTT.

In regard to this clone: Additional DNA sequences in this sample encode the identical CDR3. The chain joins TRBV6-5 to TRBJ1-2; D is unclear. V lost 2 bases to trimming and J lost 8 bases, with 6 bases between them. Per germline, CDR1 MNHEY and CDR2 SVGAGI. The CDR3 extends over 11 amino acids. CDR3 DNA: TGTGCCAGCAGTTACGGAGGCGGCTACACCTTC. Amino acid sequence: CASSYGGGYTF.

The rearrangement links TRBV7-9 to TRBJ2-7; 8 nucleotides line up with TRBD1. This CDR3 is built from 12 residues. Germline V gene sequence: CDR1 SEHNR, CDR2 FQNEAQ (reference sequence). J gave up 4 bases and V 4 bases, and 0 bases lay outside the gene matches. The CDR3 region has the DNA TGTGCCAGCAGCTGGACAGGGTACGAGCAGTACTTC. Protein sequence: CASSWTGYEQYF.

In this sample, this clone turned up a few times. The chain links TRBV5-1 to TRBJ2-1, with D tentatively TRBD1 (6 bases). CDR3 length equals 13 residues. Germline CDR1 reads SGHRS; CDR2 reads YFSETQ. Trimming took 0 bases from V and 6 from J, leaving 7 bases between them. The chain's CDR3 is CASSLAGVNEQFF. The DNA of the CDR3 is TGCGCCAGCAGCTTGGCAGGGGTCAATGAGCAGTTCTTC. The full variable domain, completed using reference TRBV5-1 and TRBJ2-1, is KAGVTQTPRYLIKTRGQQVTLSCSPISGHRSVSWYQQTPGQGLQFLFEYFSETQRNKGNFPGRFSGRQFSNSRSEMNVSTLELGDSALYLCASSLAGVNEQFFGPGTRLTVL.

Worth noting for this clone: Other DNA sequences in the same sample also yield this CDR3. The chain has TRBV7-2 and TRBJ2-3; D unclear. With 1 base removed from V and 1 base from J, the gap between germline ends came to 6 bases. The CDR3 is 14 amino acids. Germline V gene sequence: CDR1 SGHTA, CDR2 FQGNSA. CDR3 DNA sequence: TGTGCCAGCAGCTTAGTTTTGGGCACAGATACGCAGTATTTT. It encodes CASSLVLGTDTQYF. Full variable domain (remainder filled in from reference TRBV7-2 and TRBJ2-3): GAGVSQSPSNKVTEKGKDVELRCDPISGHTALYWYRQSLGQGLEFLIYFQGNSAPDKSGLPSDRFSAERTGGSVSTLTIQRTQQEDSAVYLCASSLVLGTDTQYFGPGTRLTVL.

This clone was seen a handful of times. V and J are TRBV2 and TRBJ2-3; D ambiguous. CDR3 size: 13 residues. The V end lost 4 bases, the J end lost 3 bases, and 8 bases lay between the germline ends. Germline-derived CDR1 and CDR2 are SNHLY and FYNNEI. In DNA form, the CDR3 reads TGTGCCAGCAGTGTGTGGCGAACAGATACGCAGTATTTT. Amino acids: CASSVWRTDTQYF.

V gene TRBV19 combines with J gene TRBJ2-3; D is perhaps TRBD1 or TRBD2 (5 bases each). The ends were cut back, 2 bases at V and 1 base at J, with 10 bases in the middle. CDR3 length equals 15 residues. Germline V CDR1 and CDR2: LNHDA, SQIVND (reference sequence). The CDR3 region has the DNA TGTGCCAGTAGTATATTGGGGACGGGCACAGATACGCAGTATTTT. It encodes CASSILGTGTDTQYF.

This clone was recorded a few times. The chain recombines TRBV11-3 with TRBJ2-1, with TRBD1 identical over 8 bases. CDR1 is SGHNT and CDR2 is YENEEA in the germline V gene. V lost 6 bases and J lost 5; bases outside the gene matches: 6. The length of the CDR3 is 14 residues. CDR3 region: CASRRTGSNNEQFF. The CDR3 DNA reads TGTGCCAGCAGACGGACAGGGAGCAACAATGAGCAGTTCTTC.